Below, one T cell receptor (beta chain) is given with its context. The data originate from a study of blood T cell repertoires in COVID-19. Study-wide background: Samples of COVID-19 (acute and convalescent) were obtained from the United States, Italy and Spain.

CDR3 size: 15 residues. The V and J ends lost 6 bases and 3 bases respectively, with 14 bases between them. Germline V gives CDR1 MDHEN, CDR2 SYDVKM. Authors' analysis steps: Estimated nucleated cell counts came from reference gene primer amplification. Measured with immunoSEQ multiplex PCR; TCRdb has only the in-frame clones, and not every one. The DNA was the basis for D and trimming; V, J and clone size are from that table. The sample yields 95,000 to 100,000 clones, less than 85% seen once. Source material: peripheral blood. The sequence came from a human donor in a cohort sampled during active COVID-19. The V gene is TRBV28, the J gene TRBJ1-4, with D possibly being TRBD1 (5 bases). CDR3 DNA: TGTGCCAGCAGGGACCTGACAGAGTCTAATGAAAAACTGTTTTTT. It specifies CASRDLTESNEKLFF.